This paragraph reports one T cell receptor beta chain. Its antigen is unknown. Profiled with immunoSEQ multiplex PCR; TCRdb holds only in-frame clones, not every one. The sample includes approximately 2.1 million clones, 90% to 95% of them seen just once. These data belong to a study of shared clonotypes between healthy human individuals. Findings and caveats of the study: It was the non-shared clonotypes that had lower generation probabilities than clonotypes shared by all four donors.

The germline V gene has CDR1 SQVTM and CDR2 ANQGSEA. The CDR3 covers 17 residues. Trimming removed 0 bases from V and 4 bases from J; junction bases left unmatched: 13. The specimen sequenced was naive CD4+ T cells from PBMCs. The subset: CD45RA+ positively selected. The chain recombines TRBV29-1 with TRBJ1-2, with 8 nucleotides matching TRBD1. The sequence derives from a young man in good health. Some clones in this sample may be carry-over from other donors' samples. CDR3 protein: CSVEEEGRGRVGYGYTF. DNA of the CDR3: TGCAGCGTTGAAGAGGAGGGCAGGGGGCGCGTCGGCTATGGCTACACCTTC.